These 32 T cell receptor beta chains were all obtained from the same sample, sequenced in a study of CD8+ T cells in alopecia areata. cDNA reverse transcribed from extracted RNA served as the sequencing template. Assay used: immunoSEQ multiplex PCR; TCRdb lists only in-frame clones, some missing. This sample has roughly 150,000 clones, with around 87% found just once. The input for sequencing was CD8+ T cells sorted from blood, taken at week 0. These receptors were collected from a human donor with alopecia areata.

The rearrangement uses TRBV5-5 and TRBJ2-7; either TRBD1 or TRBD2 may fit D (5 bases each). This CDR3 has 16 residues. V dropped 0 bases and J dropped 0 bases, with 13 bases sitting between them. Germline V gives CDR1 SGHKS, CDR2 YYEKEE (reference sequence). This CDR3 is CASSLAEGLSSYEQYF. As DNA, the CDR3 is TGTGCCAGCAGCTTGGCCGAGGGGCTTAGCTCCTACGAGCAGTACTTC.

The chain recombines TRBV4-1 with TRBJ2-7, with D perhaps matching TRBD1 (5 bases). The ends were cut back, 1 base at V and 6 bases at J, with 10 bases in the middle. Germline values: CDR1 MGHRA, CDR2 YSYEKL. The CDR3 consists of 13 residues. The CDR3 DNA reads as TGCGCCAGCAGCCAAGCCGCACAGGTCGAGCAGTACTTC. This gives the protein CASSQAAQVEQYF.

The genes are TRBV7-2 and TRBJ2-7, with 8 nucleotides matching TRBD2. The germline V gene encodes CDR1 SGHTA and CDR2 FQGNSA. The CDR3 spans 15 residues. With V trimmed by 1 base and J by 4 bases, 6 bases remained unmatched. The CDR3 reads CASSLEAGGSYEQYF. DNA of the CDR3: TGTGCCAGCAGCTTAGAGGCGGGAGGATCTTACGAGCAGTACTTC.

This clone appeared a single time. This chain links TRBV5-1 with TRBJ2-1; TRBD1 matches at 9 bases. Germline trimming cut 3 bases from V and 8 bases from J; bases unmatched to any gene: 3. The CDR3 extends over 13 amino acids. Germline lookup yields CDR1 SGHRS and CDR2 YFSETQ. The CDR3 bases are TGCGCCAGCAGCTGGACAGGGGTCGATGAGCAGTTCTTC. As protein: CASSWTGVDEQFF.

This rearrangement joins TRBV6-4 to TRBJ2-1, with D hard to call. The V and J ends lost 2 bases and 9 bases respectively, with 11 bases between them. Germline V CDR1 and CDR2: MRHNA, SNTAGT. This CDR3 region has 13 residues. CDR3 protein: CASSDRVETEQFF. CDR3 bases: TGTGCCAGCAGTGACCGGGTCGAAACTGAGCAGTTCTTC.

The chain employs TRBV5-4 and TRBJ2-6, with 9 bases aligning to TRBD1. The germline V gene has CDR1 SGHNT and CDR2 YYREEE (reference sequence). The CDR3 is made up of 19 amino acids. The J segment lost 0 bases and the V segment lost 5 bases, leaving 12 bases of the junction unmatched. CDR3 nucleotide sequence: TGTGCCAGCAGGGGCGAACCGGGACAGGGTAGCTCTGGGGCCAACGTCCTGACTTTC. Its translation is CASRGEPGQGSSGANVLTF.

This chain uses TRBV11-2 with TRBJ2-7; unclear D gene. Trimming took 1 base from V and 6 from J, leaving 7 bases between them. The germline CDR1 and CDR2 sequences are SGHAT and FQNNGV. This CDR3 contains 12 residues. CDR3 amino acids: CASSLVGLEQYF. CDR3 sequence (DNA): TGTGCCAGCAGCTTAGTTGGCCTCGAGCAGTACTTC.

This clone was seen just once. V and J are TRBV5-6 and TRBJ1-1; 8 positions agree with TRBD1. The germline V gene has CDR1 SGHDT and CDR2 YYEEEE. Trimming at V came to 4 bases and at J to 5 bases, leaving 4 bases not matched to a gene. The CDR3 spans 13 residues. In DNA, the CDR3 is TGTGCCAGCAGCGTGGACAGGGAGACTGAAGCTTTCTTT. Protein product: CASSVDRETEAFF.

A note on this clone: The same CDR3 also results from other DNA sequences found in this sample. The V gene is TRBV7-9, the J gene TRBJ2-2, with D possibly matching TRBD2 (6 bases). V was trimmed by 5 bases and J by 5 bases, leaving 9 bases between them. The CDR3 covers 13 residues. Germline CDR1 SEHNR, CDR2 FQNEAQ (reference sequence). The CDR3 is CASSPGGTGELFF. The CDR3 DNA is TGTGCCAGCAGCCCCGGAGGGACCGGGGAGCTGTTTTTT.

This clone has more than one count but fewer than ten. The chain uses TRBV6-6 and TRBJ2-7; 8 nucleotides align to TRBD1. CDR1 is MNHNY and CDR2 is SVGAGI in the germline V gene (reference sequence). V gave up 3 bases and J gave up 2 bases; unmatched junction bases: 3. The CDR3 length is 14 residues. This CDR3 reads CASSYTGGPYEQYF. CDR3 nucleotides: TGTGCCAGCAGTTATACAGGGGGTCCCTACGAGCAGTACTTC.

As to this clone: Within the sample, other DNA sequences also encode this same CDR3. This sequence joins TRBV6-5 and TRBJ2-1; weak D call: TRBD1 (6 bases). V lost 2 bases to trimming and J lost 0 bases, with 8 bases between them. CDR3 length equals 15 residues. Germline loops: CDR1 MNHEY, CDR2 SVGAGI. The DNA for the CDR3 is TGTGCCAGCAGTTACGGACAGAGCTCCTACAATGAGCAGTTCTTC. This gives the protein CASSYGQSSYNEQFF.

V gene TRBV27 combines with J gene TRBJ2-1, with D perhaps matching TRBD1 (5 bases). Germline lookup yields CDR1 MNHEY and CDR2 SMNVEV (reference sequence). V lost 6 bases and J lost 0, with 15 bases in between. There are 16 residues in the CDR3. The CDR3 reads CASRPRTPSSYNEQFF. DNA for the CDR3: TGTGCCAGCAGGCCCCGGACACCGAGCTCCTACAATGAGCAGTTCTTC.

The V and J genes are TRBV27 and TRBJ2-7; maybe TRBD1 (7 bases). Germline lookup yields CDR1 MNHEY and CDR2 SMNVEV (reference sequence). With 2 bases removed from V and 4 bases from J, the gap between germline ends came to 18 bases. This CDR3 contains 16 residues. The CDR3 DNA reads as TGTGCCAGCAGTTTACCGGGACAGATCGGAGGGTACGAGCAGTACTTC. This sequence encodes CASSLPGQIGGYEQYF.

The chain carries TRBV25-1 and TRBJ2-3; D not resolved. V was trimmed by 7 bases and J by 2 bases, leaving 10 bases between them. This CDR3 has 13 amino acids. Germline assignment: CDR1 MGHDK and CDR2 SYGVNS. This CDR3 reads CASTIWNTDTQYF. DNA of the CDR3: TGTGCCAGCACCATTTGGAACACAGATACGCAGTATTTT.

This chain uses TRBV27 with TRBJ1-1, with 9 bases that match TRBD1. The V and J ends lost 3 bases and 2 bases, in that order; junction bases with no gene match: 10. The CDR3 is 17 residues long. Germline values: CDR1 MNHEY, CDR2 SMNVEV (reference sequence). The CDR3: CASSFWTGATSNTEAFF. The CDR3, as DNA: TGTGCCAGCAGTTTTTGGACAGGGGCTACGAGTAACACTGAAGCTTTCTTT.

This sequence joins TRBV27 and TRBJ2-1; D gene unclear. The germline V gene has CDR1 MNHEY and CDR2 SMNVEV (reference sequence). Trimming removed 1 base at V and 8 bases at J, with 3 bases between. The CDR3 sequence is 11 residues long. The CDR3 DNA reads as TGTGCCAGCAGTTTATGGGATGAGCAGTTCTTC. This gives the protein CASSLWDEQFF.

A few counts support this clone. The chain recombines TRBV2 with TRBJ2-1; D ambiguous. V was trimmed by 11 bases and J by 4 bases, leaving 9 bases between them. Germline V gene sequence: CDR1 SNHLY, CDR2 FYNNEI. This CDR3 is built from 11 residues. In nucleotides, the CDR3 is TGTGCCGAGCTGACTTACAATGAGCAGTTCTTC. It specifies CAELTYNEQFF.

The chain carries TRBV6-5 and TRBJ2-1; no clear D gene. This CDR3 is built from 13 residues. The germline V and J ends were trimmed by 5 bases and 5 bases, with 10 bases remaining between them. Germline V gene lookup returns CDR1 MNHEY and CDR2 SVGAGI. CDR3 region: CASSIELNNEQFF. In DNA, the CDR3 is TGTGCCAGCAGTATCGAGCTCAACAATGAGCAGTTCTTC.

The chain joins TRBV5-5 to TRBJ2-7; D is unresolved. This CDR3 comprises 14 residues. Germline V lookup: CDR1 SGHKS, CDR2 YYEKEE (reference sequence). V lost 0 bases and J lost 0, with 7 bases in between. CDR3 region: CASSLADVSYEQYF. CDR3 nucleotide sequence: TGTGCCAGCAGCTTGGCTGACGTCTCCTACGAGCAGTACTTC.

The chain combines TRBV6-5 with TRBJ2-7; TRBD1 is a possible D gene (5 bases). V was pared by 0 bases and J by 5 bases, with 11 bases between. CDR1 and CDR2 from the germline V gene are MNHEY and SVGAGI. The CDR3 consists of 14 residues. The DNA for the CDR3 is TGTGCCAGCAGTTACTCGCAGGGTGGAGACGAGCAGTACTTC. It translates to CASSYSQGGDEQYF.

On this clone: A junction end diverges from the germline sequence, so it may reflect a read error. CDR3 sequence: CASTLSGGAYGYTF. The CDR3, as DNA: TGTGCCAGCACCTTATCCGGGGGTGCCTATGGCTACACCTTC. The gene calls are TRBV7-9 and TRBJ1-2; D is possibly TRBD1 (5 bases). The CDR3 totals 14 residues. Germline V gene lookup returns CDR1 SEHNR and CDR2 FQNEAQ (reference sequence). The entire variable domain, with the rest obtained from reference TRBV7-9 and TRBJ1-2, is as follows: DTGVSQNPRHKITKRGQNVTFRCDPISEHNRLYWYRQTLGQGPEFLTYFQNEAQLEKSRLLSDRFSAERPKGSFSTLEIQRTEQGDSAMYLCASTLSGGAYGYTFGSGTRLTVV.

The rearrangement joins TRBV4-1 to TRBJ2-1, with D perhaps TRBD1 or TRBD2 (5 bases each). The germline V gene encodes CDR1 MGHRA and CDR2 YSYEKL. The V and J ends lost 0 bases and 8 bases respectively, with 14 bases between them. CDR3 size: 15 residues. CDR3 DNA sequence: TGCGCCAGCAGCCAAGAGAAGGGGCTAGCCGATGAGCAGTTCTTC. Its protein is CASSQEKGLADEQFF.

The genes are TRBV6-5 and TRBJ2-5, with D possibly TRBD1 on 6 matching bases. The CDR3 totals 14 residues. The V gene lost 5 bases and the J gene lost 5 bases, with 15 bases spanning the gap. Germline loops: CDR1 MNHEY, CDR2 SVGAGI. DNA of the CDR3: TGTGCCAGCAGTCCGGGACAAGGGTGGGAGACCCAGTACTTC. Encoded protein: CASSPGQGWETQYF.

The gene calls are TRBV13 and TRBJ2-7; D uncertain. The CDR3 sequence is 13 residues long. V lost 1 base to trimming and J lost 8 bases, with 12 bases between them. Germline V gene lookup returns CDR1 PRHDT and CDR2 FYEKMQ (reference sequence). The CDR3 loop reads CASSLDSELKQYF. In DNA form, the CDR3 reads TGTGCCAGCAGCTTAGATTCTGAGCTTAAGCAGTACTTC.

This chain joins TRBV13 and TRBJ2-1, with TRBD2 matching over 7 bases. Germline-derived CDR1 and CDR2 are PRHDT and FYEKMQ (reference sequence). The CDR3 loop spans 15 amino acids. The J segment lost 9 bases and the V segment lost 1 base, leaving 9 bases of the junction unmatched. In DNA form, the CDR3 reads TGTGCCAGCAGCTTAGTGGGTACGGGAGGAGGTGAGCAGTTCTTC. Protein sequence: CASSLVGTGGGEQFF. The full variable domain, rest sourced from reference TRBV13 and TRBJ2-1, is AAGVIQSPRHLIKEKRETATLKCYPIPRHDTVYWYQQGPGQDPQFLISFYEKMQSDKGSIPDRFSAQQFSDYHSELNMSSLELGDSALYFCASSLVGTGGGEQFFGPGTRLTVL.

The chain couples TRBV27 to TRBJ2-6; D remains ambiguous. V was cut by 4 bases and J by 1 base, with 2 bases left in between. Germline loops: CDR1 MNHEY, CDR2 SMNVEV (reference sequence). This CDR3 region has 13 residues. This CDR3 is CASSWSGANVLTF. The CDR3 nucleotides are TGTGCCAGCAGTTGGTCTGGGGCCAACGTCCTGACTTTC. Filled out from reference TRBV27 and TRBJ2-6, the complete variable domain reads EAQVTQNPRYLITVTGKKLTVTCSQNMNHEYMSWYRQDPGLGLRQIYYSMNVEVTDKGDVPEGYKVSRKEKRNFPLILESPSPNQTSLYFCASSWSGANVLTFGAGSRLTVL.

The chain has TRBV5-1 and TRBJ1-5; no reliable D call. This CDR3 contains 14 residues. V was shortened by 4 bases and J by 0 bases, with 8 bases between the two germline ends. The germline V gene encodes CDR1 SGHRS and CDR2 YFSETQ. DNA for the CDR3: TGCGCCAGCAGCCCGGACGGTAGCAATCAGCCCCAGCATTTT. Encoded protein: CASSPDGSNQPQHF.

The V and J genes are TRBV5-1 and TRBJ2-5; no clear D gene. The J call may be mistaken, given a closer DNA end match to TRBJ2-7. Germline values: CDR1 SGHRS, CDR2 YFSETQ. CDR3 length equals 16 residues. CDR3 DNA: TGCGCCAGCAGTTTAGGTACGTTGACGGACGCCTACGAGCAGTACTTC. Translated, it gives CASSLGTLTDAYEQYF.

This chain connects TRBV6-1 to TRBJ2-3, with a tentative D call TRBD2 (6 bases). The germline V gene has CDR1 MNHNS and CDR2 SASEGT. This CDR3 spans 15 amino acids. V was trimmed by 10 bases and J by 6 bases, leaving 23 bases between them. The CDR3 DNA sequence: TGTGCCATACCCTTCTCGGGGGTTTCGGAGGATACGCAGTATTTT. It encodes CAIPFSGVSEDTQYF.

Notes on this clone: Other DNA sequences from this sample encode an identical CDR3 as well. CDR3 sequence reads: CASSLGVYREYEQYF. CDR3 DNA: TGTGCCAGCAGCCTGGGGGTTTACAGGGAGTACGAGCAGTACTTC. The chain links TRBV7-2 to TRBJ2-7; TRBD1 is a possible D gene (6 bases). The CDR3 length is 15 residues. Per the germline V gene, CDR1 is SGHTA and CDR2 is FQGNSA. V dropped 5 bases and J dropped 4 bases, with 18 bases sitting between them.

This chain joins TRBV9 and TRBJ1-1; D gene unclear. V was cut by 4 bases and J by 6 bases, with 13 bases left in between. This CDR3 has 13 residues. The germline gives CDR1 SGDLS, CDR2 YYNGEE. The CDR3 spells CASSPSGGPEAFF. As DNA, the CDR3 is TGTGCCAGCAGCCCTTCGGGAGGTCCTGAAGCTTTCTTT.

This chain joins TRBV2 and TRBJ2-5; D call uncertain. The CDR3 length is 12 residues. Germline values: CDR1 SNHLY, CDR2 FYNNEI. V gave up 6 bases and J gave up 2 bases, with 7 bases separating them. CDR3 sequence reads: CASRPIQETQYF. CDR3 sequence (DNA): TGTGCCAGCAGGCCCATACAAGAGACCCAGTACTTC.